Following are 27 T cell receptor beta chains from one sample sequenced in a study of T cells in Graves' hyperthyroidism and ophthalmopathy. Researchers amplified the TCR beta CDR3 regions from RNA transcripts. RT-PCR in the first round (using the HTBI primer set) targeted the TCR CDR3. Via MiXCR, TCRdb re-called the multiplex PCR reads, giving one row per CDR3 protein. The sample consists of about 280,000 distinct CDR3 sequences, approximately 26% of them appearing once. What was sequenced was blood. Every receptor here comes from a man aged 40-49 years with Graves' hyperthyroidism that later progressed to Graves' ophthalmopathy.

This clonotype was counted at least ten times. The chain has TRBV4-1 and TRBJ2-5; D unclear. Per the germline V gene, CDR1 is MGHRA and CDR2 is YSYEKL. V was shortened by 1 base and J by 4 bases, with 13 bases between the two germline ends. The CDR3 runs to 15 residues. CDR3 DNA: TGCGCCAGCAGCCAAGGACCCGCAATGGGAGAGACCCAGTACTTC. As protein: CASSQGPAMGETQYF.

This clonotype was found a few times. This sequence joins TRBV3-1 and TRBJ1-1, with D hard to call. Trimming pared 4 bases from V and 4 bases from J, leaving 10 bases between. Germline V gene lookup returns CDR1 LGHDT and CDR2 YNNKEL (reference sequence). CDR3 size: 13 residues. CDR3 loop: CASSPGSFTEAFF. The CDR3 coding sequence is TGTGCCAGCAGCCCCGGGAGTTTCACTGAAGCTTTCTTT.

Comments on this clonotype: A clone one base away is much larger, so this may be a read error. The CDR3 DNA is TGCGCCAGCAGCTCCGGACCTGCCTCAGAGGAGACCCAGTACTTC. As protein: CASSSGPASEETQYF. This rearrangement joins TRBV5-1 to TRBJ2-5, with D hard to call. The V gene lost 3 bases and the J gene lost 5 bases, with 17 bases spanning the gap. CDR1 and CDR2 (germline): SGHRS, YFSETQ. The CDR3 covers 15 residues.

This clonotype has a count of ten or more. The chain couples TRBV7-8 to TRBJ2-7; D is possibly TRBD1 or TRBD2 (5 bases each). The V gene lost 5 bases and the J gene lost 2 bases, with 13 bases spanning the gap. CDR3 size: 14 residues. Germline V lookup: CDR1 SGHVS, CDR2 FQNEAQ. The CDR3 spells CASSPPGRAYEQYF. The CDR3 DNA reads TGTGCCAGCAGCCCGCCGGGGCGCGCCTACGAGCAGTACTTC.

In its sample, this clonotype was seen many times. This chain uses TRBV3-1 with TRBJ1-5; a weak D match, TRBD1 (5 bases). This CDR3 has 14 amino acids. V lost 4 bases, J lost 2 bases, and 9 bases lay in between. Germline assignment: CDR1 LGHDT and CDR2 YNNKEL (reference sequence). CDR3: CASSPRRGNQPQHF. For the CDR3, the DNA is TGTGCCAGCAGCCCCCGCAGGGGCAATCAGCCCCAGCATTTT.

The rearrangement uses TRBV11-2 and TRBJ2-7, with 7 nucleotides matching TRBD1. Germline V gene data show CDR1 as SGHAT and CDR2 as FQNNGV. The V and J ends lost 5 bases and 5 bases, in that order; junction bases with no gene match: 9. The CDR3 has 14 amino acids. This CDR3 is CASSPGQARHEQYF. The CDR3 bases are TGTGCCAGCAGCCCCGGACAGGCCCGCCACGAGCAGTACTTC. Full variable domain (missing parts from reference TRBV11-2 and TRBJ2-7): EAGVAQSPRYKIIEKRQSVAFWCNPISGHATLYWYQQILGQGPKLLIQFQNNGVVDDSQLPKDRFSAERLKGVDSTLKIQPAKLEDSAVYLCASSPGQARHEQYFGPGTRLTVT.

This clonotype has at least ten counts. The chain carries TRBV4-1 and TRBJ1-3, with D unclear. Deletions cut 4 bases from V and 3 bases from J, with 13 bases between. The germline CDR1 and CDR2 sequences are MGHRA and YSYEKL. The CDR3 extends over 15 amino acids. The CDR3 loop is CASSPEREIGNTIYF. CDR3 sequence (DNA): TGCGCCAGCAGCCCAGAACGTGAGATTGGAAACACCATATATTTT.

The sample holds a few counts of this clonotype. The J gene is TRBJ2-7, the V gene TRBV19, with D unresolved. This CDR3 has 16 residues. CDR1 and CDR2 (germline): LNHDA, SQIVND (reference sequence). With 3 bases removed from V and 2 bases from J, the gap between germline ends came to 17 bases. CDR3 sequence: CASSIGPWPTPYEQYF. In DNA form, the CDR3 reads TGTGCCAGTAGTATTGGTCCCTGGCCTACCCCCTACGAGCAGTACTTC. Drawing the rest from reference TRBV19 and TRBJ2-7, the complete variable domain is DGGITQSPKYLFRKEGQNVTLSCEQNLNHDAMYWYRQDPGQGLRLIYYSQIVNDFQKGDIAEGYSVSREKKESFPLTVTSAQKNPTAFYLCASSIGPWPTPYEQYFGPGTRLTVT.

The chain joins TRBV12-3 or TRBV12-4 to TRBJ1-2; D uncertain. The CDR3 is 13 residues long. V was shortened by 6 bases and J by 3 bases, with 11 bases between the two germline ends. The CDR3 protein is CASRDEAYYGYTF. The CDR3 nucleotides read TGTGCCAGCAGGGACGAAGCGTACTATGGCTACACCTTC.

This CDR3 reads CASSDGRGLALYEQYF. The CDR3 DNA reads TGTGCCAGCAGTGACGGGAGAGGACTAGCTCTCTACGAGCAGTACTTC. The chain is built from TRBV2 and TRBJ2-7; 8 bases are a match to TRBD2. The germline V gene encodes CDR1 SNHLY and CDR2 FYNNEI. This CDR3 spans 16 amino acids. Trimming removed 3 bases from V and 3 bases from J; junction bases left unmatched: 10.

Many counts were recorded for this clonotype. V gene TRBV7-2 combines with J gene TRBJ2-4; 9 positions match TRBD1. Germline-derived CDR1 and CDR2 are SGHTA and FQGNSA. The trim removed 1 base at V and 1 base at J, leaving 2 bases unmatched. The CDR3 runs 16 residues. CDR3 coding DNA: TGTGCCAGCAGCTTAGGGGGGACAGGGGCCAAAAACATTCAGTACTTC. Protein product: CASSLGGTGAKNIQYF.

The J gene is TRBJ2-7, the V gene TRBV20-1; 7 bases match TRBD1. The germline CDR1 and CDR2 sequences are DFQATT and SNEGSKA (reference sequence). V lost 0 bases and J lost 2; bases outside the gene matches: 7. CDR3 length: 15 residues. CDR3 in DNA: TGCAGTGCTAGAGATACAGGGGCTGGCGCCTACGAGCAGTACTTC. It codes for CSARDTGAGAYEQYF.

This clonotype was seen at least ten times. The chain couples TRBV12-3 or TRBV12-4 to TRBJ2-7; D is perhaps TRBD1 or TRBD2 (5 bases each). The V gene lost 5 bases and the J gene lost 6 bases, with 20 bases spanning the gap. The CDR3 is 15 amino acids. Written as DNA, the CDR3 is TGTGCCAGCAGTCCCCCGTCGGGGCCTACCCGCGAGCAGTACTTC. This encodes CASSPPSGPTREQYF.

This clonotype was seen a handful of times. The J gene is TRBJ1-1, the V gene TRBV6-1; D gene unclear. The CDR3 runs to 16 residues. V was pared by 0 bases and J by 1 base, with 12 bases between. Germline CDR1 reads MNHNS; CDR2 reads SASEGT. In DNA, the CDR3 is TGTGCCAGCAGTGAAGCATGGGTCGAAGAGAACACTGAAGCTTTCTTT. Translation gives CASSEAWVEENTEAFF.

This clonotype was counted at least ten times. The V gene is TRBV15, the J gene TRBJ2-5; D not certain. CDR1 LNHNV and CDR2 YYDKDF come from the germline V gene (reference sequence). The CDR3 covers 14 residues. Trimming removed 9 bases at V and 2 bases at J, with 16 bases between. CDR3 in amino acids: CATKKTNSQETQYF. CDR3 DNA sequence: TGTGCCACTAAAAAGACCAACAGTCAAGAGACCCAGTACTTC.

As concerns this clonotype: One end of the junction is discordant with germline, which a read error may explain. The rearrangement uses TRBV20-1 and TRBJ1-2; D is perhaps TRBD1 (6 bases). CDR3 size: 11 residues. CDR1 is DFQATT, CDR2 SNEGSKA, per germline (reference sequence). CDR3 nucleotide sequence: TGCAGTGCTAGAGGGTCAGGGGACACAATCTTC. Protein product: CSARGSGDTIF.

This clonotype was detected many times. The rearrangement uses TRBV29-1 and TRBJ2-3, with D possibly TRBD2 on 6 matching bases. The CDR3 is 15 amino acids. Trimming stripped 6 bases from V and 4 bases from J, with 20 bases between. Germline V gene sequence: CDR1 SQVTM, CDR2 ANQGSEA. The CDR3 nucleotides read TGCAGCGTAGTCGCCGGGACTCTAAGTCCAGATACGCAGTATTTT. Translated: CSVVAGTLSPDTQYF.

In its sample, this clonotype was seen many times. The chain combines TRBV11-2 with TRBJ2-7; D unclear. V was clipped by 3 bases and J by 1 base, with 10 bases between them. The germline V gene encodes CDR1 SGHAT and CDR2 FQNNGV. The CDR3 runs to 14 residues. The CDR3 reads CASSFSSVSYEQYF. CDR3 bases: TGTGCCAGCAGCTTTTCCAGCGTATCCTACGAGCAGTACTTC.

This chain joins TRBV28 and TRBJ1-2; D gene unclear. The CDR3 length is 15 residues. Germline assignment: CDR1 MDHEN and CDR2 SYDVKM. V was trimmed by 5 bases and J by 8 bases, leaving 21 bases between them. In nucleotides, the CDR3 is TGTGCCAGCAGTCCCTCTTTTACATCCCCTTGGGGCTACACCTTC. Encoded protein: CASSPSFTSPWGYTF.

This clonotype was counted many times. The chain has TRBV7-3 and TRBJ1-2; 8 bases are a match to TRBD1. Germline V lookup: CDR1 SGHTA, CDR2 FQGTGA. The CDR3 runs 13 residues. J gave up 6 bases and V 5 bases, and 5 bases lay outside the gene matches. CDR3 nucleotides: TGTGCCAGCAGCCGGGACAGGCAGGATGGCTACACCTTC. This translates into CASSRDRQDGYTF.

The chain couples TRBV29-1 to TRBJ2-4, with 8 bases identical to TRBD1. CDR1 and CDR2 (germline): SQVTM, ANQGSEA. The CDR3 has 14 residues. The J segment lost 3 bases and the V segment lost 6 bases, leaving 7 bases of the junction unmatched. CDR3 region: CSVRDRGDKNIQYF. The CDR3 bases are TGCAGCGTCCGCGACAGGGGAGACAAAAACATTCAGTACTTC.

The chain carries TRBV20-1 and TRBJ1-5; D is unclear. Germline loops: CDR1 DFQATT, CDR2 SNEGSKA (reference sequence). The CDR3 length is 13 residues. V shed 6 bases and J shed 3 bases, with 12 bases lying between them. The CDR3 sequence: CSAWRGNNQPQHF. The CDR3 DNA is TGCAGTGCGTGGAGAGGGAACAATCAGCCCCAGCATTTT.

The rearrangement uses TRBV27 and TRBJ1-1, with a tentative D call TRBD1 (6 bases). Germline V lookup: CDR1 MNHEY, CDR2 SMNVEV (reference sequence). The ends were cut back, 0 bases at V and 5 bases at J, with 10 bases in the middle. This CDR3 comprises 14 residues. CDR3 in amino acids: CASSLSQGWTEAFF. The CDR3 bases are TGTGCCAGCAGTTTATCACAGGGTTGGACTGAAGCTTTCTTT.

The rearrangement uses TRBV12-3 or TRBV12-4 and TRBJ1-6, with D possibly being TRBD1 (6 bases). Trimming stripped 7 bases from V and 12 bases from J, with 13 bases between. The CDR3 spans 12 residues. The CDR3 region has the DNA TGTGCCAGCACAGGGGAAGGTTTACCCCTCCACTTT. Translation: CASTGEGLPLHF.

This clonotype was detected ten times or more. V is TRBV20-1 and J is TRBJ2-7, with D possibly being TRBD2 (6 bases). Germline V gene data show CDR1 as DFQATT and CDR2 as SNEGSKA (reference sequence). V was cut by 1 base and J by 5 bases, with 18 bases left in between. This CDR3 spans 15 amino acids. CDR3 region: CSARVPGLGSNEQYF. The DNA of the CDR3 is TGCAGTGCTAGAGTCCCGGGACTGGGGTCAAACGAGCAGTACTTC.

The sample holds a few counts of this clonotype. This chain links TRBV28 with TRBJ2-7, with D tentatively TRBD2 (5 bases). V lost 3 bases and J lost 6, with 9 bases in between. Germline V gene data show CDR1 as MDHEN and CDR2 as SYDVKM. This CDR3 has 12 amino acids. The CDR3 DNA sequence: TGTGCCAGCAGTTTGGGGAGCGGCGAGCAGTACTTC. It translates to CASSLGSGEQYF.

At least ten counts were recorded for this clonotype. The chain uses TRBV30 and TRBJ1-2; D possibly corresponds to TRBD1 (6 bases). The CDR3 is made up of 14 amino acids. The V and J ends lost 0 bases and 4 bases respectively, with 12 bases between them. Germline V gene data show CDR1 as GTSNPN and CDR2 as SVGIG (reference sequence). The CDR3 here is CAWSVFVGGYGYTF. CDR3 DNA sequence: TGTGCCTGGAGTGTATTCGTAGGGGGCTATGGCTACACCTTC.